The TCR beta chain under discussion was sequenced for a study of shared clonotypes between healthy human individuals (dated by TCRdb to the early 2020s). Background for the entire study: Three men and a couple of women, aged 18 to 49 years, made up the cohort. Per donor, three plates each were used for CD4 naive and CD4 memory, two for CD8 naive, and one for CD8 memory. Blood TCR repertoires of a handful of healthy adults were deeply sequenced to estimate repertoire size and the extent of clonotype sharing between individuals. To increase sequencing depth and limit assay-specific biases, different laboratories used diverse techniques to prepare libraries and sequence TCR repertoires. Each donor's leukapheresis produced roughly between about 0.9 and 9.5 billion PBMCs.

The CDR3 holds 15 amino acids from the cysteine to the phenylalanine. Only CDR3 DNA is held: 45 bases, read in frame from base 1. CDR1 and CDR2 (MGHRA, YSYEKL) derive from the germline V gene. The V end loses 1 base and the J end loses 0 bases, and a stretch of 8 bases separates them. As concerns this clone: No antigen is known for it. No much larger clone is present one base from it, and per-base qualities are unavailable. Other DNA sequences in this sample translate to the same CDR3.

What the work shows at the level of the full study, not this receptor alone: Pairwise subsampling indicated that sequencing depth was expected to affect the degree of clonotype sharing among donors. Across a few donors, approximately 4.6% of naive CD4, approximately 3.6% of naive CD8, about 2.3% of memory CD4, and approximately 0.42% of memory CD8 clonotypes were shared. Only blood was sampled, and tissue TCR repertoires likely differ from those in blood. Compared with non-shared clonotypes, clonotypes shared by all four sorted-subset donors had higher generation probabilities. Rarefaction of sorted-subset datasets indicated incomplete sequencing despite the large sequencing depth. Naive subsets generally had larger estimated clonotype richness than memory subsets did. The genetic and exposure-history diversity represented was limited by the small number of donors.

The donors were healthy, HIV-negative adults with no recently reported acute infections or vaccinations. All donors were Caucasian adults living in Nashville, Tennessee, USA. CD4+ T cells were enriched by magnetic negative selection, after which naive cells were positively selected on CD45RA and the negative fraction was taken as the memory subset. Blood was collected by leukapheresis, and PBMCs were isolated by Ficoll-Histopaque density gradient centrifugation and then cryopreserved in liquid nitrogen vapor phase. Analytical flow cytometry was used to check the purity and quantity of each magnetically sorted T cell population. Genomic DNA was isolated from every sorted fraction and measured by UV absorbance on a Nanodrop 2000c. Using the deep immunoSEQ assay, multiplex PCR amplified TCR CDR3 regions from genomic DNA. Extracted genomic DNA from each cell subset was spread evenly across all wells of several immunoSEQ 96-well plates, with each plate serving as a replicate. For sorted subsets, about 0.2 ug genomic DNA, equal to tens of thousands of T cell genomes, was loaded into each replicate PCR. The purified libraries were quantified using a Qubit 3.0 fluorometer, sized with a Bioanalyzer 2100, and then quantified again using the KAPA Library Quantification kit. Every immunoSEQ 96-well plate was sequenced on a separate single-read 150-cycle Illumina NextSeq 550 flow cell. As for the original processing: Because the immunoSEQ output included only junctional sequences and no quality scores, the filtering could not be the same as the filtering used for full-length reads. Sequences were annotated with PyIR, a Python wrapper for IgBLAST v1.9, using IMGT germline references to assign V/J genes and CDR3. Reads with weak V/J assignments (E-value above 1e-6), missing CDR3, stop codons, out-of-frame junctions, or ambiguous translated residues were removed. V3J clonotypes were defined as sequences sharing the same inferred V gene, J gene, and CDR3 amino acid sequence. The percentage overlap between two repertoires was calculated by dividing the number of shared unique clonotypes by the size of the smaller repertoire. Repertoire richness was assessed with RTK rarefaction, the Chao1 estimator, and Recon v2.1 estimates of unobserved clonotypes. Generation probabilities were computed with OLGA for all TCRbeta clonotypes obtained by the gDNA method from a few donors. As stored in TCRdb, this immuneACCESS dataset retains in-frame rearrangements with V and J assigned. A fraction of the clones does not appear; measured against another copy, unresolved V genes explain less than half of the discrepancy, and the remainder lacks a known reason. D and trimming come from the DNA, and the V and J calls and clone size come from that table. The table for this sample lists 2 million to 2.5 million clones; around 95% of them were counted only once. 0.1% to 0.15% of the sample is in the top ten clones.

The sequence derives from a man younger than 35 in good health. Sequencing was performed on naive CD4+ T cells sorted from blood. Taken with the paper, the label for cell subset or site translates to: CD45RA+ positively selected. This receptor chain uses TRBV4-1 and TRBJ2-3; confidence is insufficient to name the D gene. The CDR3 region has the sequence CASSQVGSSTDTQYF. The DNA is as follows: TGCGCCAGCAGCCAAGTAGGGTCCAGCACAGATACGCAGTATTTT.